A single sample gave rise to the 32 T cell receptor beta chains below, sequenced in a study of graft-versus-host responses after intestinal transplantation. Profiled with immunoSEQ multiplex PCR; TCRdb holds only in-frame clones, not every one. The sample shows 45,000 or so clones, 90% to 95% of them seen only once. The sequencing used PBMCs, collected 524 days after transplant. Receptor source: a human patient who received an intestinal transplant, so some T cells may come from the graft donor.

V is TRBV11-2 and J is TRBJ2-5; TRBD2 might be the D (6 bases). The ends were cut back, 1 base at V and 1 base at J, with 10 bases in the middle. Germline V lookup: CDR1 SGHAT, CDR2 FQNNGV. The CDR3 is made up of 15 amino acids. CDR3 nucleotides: TGTGCCAGCAGCTTAGTATGGGACTCCCAAGAGACCCAGTACTTC. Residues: CASSLVWDSQETQYF.

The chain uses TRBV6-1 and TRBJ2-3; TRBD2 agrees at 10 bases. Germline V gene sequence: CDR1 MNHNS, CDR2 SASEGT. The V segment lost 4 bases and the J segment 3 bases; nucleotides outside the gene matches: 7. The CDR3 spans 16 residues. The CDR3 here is CASSALAGGRTDTQYF. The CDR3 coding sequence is TGTGCCAGCAGTGCCTTAGCGGGAGGTAGGACAGATACGCAGTATTTT.

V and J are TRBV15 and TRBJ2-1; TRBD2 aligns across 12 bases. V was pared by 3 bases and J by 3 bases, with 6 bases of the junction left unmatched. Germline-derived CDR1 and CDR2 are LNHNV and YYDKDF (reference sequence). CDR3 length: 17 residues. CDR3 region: CATSSLRLAGVYNEQFF. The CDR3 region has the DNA TGTGCCACCAGCAGCCTGAGACTAGCGGGAGTCTACAATGAGCAGTTCTTC.

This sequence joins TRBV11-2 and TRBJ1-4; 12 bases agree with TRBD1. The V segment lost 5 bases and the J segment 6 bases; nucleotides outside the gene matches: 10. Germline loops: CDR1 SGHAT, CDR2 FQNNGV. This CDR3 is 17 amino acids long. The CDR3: CASSPGTGGFTDEKLFF. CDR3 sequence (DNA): TGTGCCAGCAGCCCAGGGACAGGGGGCTTTACGGATGAAAAACTGTTTTTT.

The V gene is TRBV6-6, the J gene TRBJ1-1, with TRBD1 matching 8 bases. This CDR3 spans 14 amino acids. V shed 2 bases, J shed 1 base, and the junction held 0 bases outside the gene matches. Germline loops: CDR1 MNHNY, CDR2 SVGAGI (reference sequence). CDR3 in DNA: TGTGCCAGCAGTTACGGGACAGGGAACACTGAAGCTTTCTTT. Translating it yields CASSYGTGNTEAFF.

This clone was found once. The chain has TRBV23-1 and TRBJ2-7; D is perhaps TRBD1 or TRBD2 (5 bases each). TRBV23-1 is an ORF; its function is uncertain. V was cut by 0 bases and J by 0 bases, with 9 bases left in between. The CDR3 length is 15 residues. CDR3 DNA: TGCGCCAGCAGTCAATCTGAGGGGACCTCCTACGAGCAGTACTTC. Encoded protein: CASSQSEGTSYEQYF.

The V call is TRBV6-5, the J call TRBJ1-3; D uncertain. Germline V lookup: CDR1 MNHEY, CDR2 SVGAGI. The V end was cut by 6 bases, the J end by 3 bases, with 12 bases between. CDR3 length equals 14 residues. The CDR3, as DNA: TGTGCCAGCAGCCTTCGTGGGTTTGGAAACACCATATATTTT. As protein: CASSLRGFGNTIYF.

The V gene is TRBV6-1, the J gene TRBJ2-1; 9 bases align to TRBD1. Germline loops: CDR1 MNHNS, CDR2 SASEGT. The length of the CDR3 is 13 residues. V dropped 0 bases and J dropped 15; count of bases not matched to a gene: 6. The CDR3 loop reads CASSEARGTGRFF. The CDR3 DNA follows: TGTGCCAGCAGTGAAGCGCGTGGGACAGGGAGGTTCTTC.

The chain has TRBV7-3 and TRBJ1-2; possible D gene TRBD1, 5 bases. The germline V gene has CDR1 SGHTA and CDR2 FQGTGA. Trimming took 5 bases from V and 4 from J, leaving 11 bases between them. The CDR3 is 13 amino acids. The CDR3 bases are TGTGCCAGCAGCCCCGGGGACTTCTATGGCTACACCTTC. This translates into CASSPGDFYGYTF. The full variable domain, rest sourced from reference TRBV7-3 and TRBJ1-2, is GAGVSQTPSNKVTEKGKYVELRCDPISGHTALYWYRQSLGQGPEFLIYFQGTGAADDSGLPNDRFFAVRPEGSVSTLKIQRTERGDSAVYLCASSPGDFYGYTFGSGTRLTVV.

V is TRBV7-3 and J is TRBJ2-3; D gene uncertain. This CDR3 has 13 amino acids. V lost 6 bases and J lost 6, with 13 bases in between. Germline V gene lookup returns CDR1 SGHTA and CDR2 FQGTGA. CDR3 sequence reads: CASSPRLRDTQYF. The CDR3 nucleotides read TGTGCCAGCAGTCCCCGTTTGCGGGATACGCAGTATTTT.

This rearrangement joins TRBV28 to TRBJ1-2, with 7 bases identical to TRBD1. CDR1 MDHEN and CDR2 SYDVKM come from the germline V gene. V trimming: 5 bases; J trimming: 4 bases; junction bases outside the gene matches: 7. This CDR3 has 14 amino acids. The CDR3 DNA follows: TGTGCCAGCAGTCCCGACAGGGAGGTCTATGGCTACACCTTC. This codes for CASSPDREVYGYTF.

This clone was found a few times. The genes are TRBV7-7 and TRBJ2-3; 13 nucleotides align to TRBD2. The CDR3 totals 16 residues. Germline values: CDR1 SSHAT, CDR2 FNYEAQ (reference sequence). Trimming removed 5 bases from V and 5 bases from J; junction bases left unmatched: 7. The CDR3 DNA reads TGTGCCAGCAGCCGGAGACTAGCGGGAGGAAGAGATACGCAGTATTTT. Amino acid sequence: CASSRRLAGGRDTQYF.

The CDR3: CARSYYRGYGYTF. CDR3 nucleotides: TGTGCCAGAAGCTACTACAGGGGATATGGCTACACCTTC. This chain links TRBV5-3 with TRBJ1-2; 7 bases align to TRBD1. TRBV5-3 is given ORF status, its function remaining uncertain. With 3 bases clipped from V and 5 bases from J, the junction kept 4 bases outside the gene matches. CDR3 length: 13 amino acids.

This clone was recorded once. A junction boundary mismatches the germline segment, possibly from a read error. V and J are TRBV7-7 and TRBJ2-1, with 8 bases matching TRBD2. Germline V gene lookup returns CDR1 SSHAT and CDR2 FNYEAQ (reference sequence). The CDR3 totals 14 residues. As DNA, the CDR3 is TGTGCTAGCAGCCGGGGACTAGGAACCAATGAGCAGTTCTTC. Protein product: CASSRGLGTNEQFF.

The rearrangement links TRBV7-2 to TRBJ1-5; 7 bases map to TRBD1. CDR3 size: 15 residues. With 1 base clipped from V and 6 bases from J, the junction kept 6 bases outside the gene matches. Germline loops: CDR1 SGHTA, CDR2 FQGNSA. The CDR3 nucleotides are TGTGCCAGCAGCTTAGTCAAGGGGGCCGGTCAGCCCCAGCATTTT. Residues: CASSLVKGAGQPQHF.

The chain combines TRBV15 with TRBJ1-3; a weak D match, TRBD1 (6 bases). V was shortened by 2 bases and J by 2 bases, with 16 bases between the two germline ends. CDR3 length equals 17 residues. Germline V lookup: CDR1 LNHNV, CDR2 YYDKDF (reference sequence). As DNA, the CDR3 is TGTGCCACCAGCAGAACAGTACAGGGAGGTGCTGGAAACACCATATATTTT. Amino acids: CATSRTVQGGAGNTIYF. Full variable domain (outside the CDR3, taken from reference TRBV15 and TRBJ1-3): DAMVIQNPRYQVTQFGKPVTLSCSQTLNHNVMYWYQQKSSQAPKLLFHYYDKDFNNEADTPDNFQSRRPNTSFCFLDIRSPGLGDTAMYLCATSRTVQGGAGNTIYFGEGSWLTVV.

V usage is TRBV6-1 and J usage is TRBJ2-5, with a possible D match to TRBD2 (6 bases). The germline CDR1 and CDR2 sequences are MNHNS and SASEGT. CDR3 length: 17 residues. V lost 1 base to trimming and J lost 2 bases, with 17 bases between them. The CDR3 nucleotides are TGTGCCAGCAGTGAAGATATCTGGTGGGGAGGTCAAGAGACCCAGTACTTC. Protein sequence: CASSEDIWWGGQETQYF.

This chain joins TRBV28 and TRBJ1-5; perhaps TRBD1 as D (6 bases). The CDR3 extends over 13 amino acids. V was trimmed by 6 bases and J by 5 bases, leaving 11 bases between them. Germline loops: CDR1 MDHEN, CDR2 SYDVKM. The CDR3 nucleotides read TGTGCCAGCAGAGCAACAGGGCATCAGCCCCAGCATTTT. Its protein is CASRATGHQPQHF.

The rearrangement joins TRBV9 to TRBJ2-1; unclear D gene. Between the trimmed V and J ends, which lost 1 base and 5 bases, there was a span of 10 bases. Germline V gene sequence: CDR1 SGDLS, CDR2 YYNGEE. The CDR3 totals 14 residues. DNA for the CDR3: TGTGCCAGCAGCGTATCAACGAGCAACAATGAGCAGTTCTTC. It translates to CASSVSTSNNEQFF.

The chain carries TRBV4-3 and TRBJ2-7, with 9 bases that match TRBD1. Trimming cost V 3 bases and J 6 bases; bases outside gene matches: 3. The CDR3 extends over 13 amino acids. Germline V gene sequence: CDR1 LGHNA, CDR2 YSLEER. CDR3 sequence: CASSQGQGGEQYF. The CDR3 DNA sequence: TGCGCCAGCAGCCAGGGACAGGGTGGCGAGCAGTACTTC.

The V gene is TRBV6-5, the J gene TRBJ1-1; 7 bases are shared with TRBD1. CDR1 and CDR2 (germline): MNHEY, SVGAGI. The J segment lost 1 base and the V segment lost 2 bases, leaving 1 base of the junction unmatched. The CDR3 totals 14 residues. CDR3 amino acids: CASSYGTENTEAFF. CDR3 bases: TGTGCCAGCAGTTACGGGACAGAGAACACTGAAGCTTTCTTT.

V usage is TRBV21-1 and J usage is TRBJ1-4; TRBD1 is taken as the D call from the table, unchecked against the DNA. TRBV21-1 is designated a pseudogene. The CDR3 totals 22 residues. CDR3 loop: CASSKSPSVDTGVLGNEKGLFF. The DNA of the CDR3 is TGTGCCAGCAGCAAAAGTCCCTCCGTGGATACAGGGGTTCTTGGGAATGAAAAGGGACTGTTTTTT.

The chain's CDR3 is CASSLTPLAGRKYEQYF. CDR3 nucleotide sequence: TGTGCCAGCAGCCTTACCCCTCTAGCGGGAAGGAAATACGAGCAGTACTTC. The J gene is TRBJ2-7, the V gene TRBV9, with TRBD2 identical over 9 bases. The junction had 15 bases not matched to a gene; V was cut back by 4 bases and J by 4 bases. The germline CDR1 and CDR2 sequences are SGDLS and YYNGEE. The CDR3 is made up of 17 amino acids.

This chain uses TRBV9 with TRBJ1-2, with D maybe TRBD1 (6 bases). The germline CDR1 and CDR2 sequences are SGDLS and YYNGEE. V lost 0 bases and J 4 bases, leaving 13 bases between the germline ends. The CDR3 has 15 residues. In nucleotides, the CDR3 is TGTGCCAGCAGCGTAGGGGCGGGGGGCGCCTATGGCTACACCTTC. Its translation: CASSVGAGGAYGYTF.

CDR3 protein: CASSFNMNTEAFF. CDR3 sequence (DNA): TGTGCCAGCAGTTTCAACATGAACACTGAAGCTTTCTTT. The V gene is TRBV28, the J gene TRBJ1-1; D call uncertain. Germline lookup yields CDR1 MDHEN and CDR2 SYDVKM. This CDR3 has 13 residues. With 3 bases removed from V and 0 bases from J, the gap between germline ends came to 5 bases.

CDR3 sequence: CASGFPTDGYTF. The CDR3, as DNA: TGTGCTAGTGGTTTCCCCACGGATGGCTACACCTTC. V and J are TRBV12-5 and TRBJ1-2; the D is unclear. Trimming removed 3 bases at V and 6 bases at J, with 8 bases between. The CDR3 runs to 12 residues. Germline loops: CDR1 LGHNT, CDR2 FRNRAP.

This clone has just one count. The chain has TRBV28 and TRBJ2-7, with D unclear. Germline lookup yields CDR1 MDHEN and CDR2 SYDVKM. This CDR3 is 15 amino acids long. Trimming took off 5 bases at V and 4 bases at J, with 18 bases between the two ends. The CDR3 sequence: CASSRPGRVGYEQYF. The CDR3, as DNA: TGTGCCAGCAGTCGCCCAGGACGCGTAGGTTACGAGCAGTACTTC.

This CDR3 is CASSVIGGSTNEKLFF. The CDR3 DNA reads as TGTGCCAGCAGTGTGATAGGGGGGTCAACTAATGAAAAACTGTTTTTT. V is TRBV27 and J is TRBJ1-4; TRBD1 is a possible D gene (6 bases). Germline V gene lookup returns CDR1 MNHEY and CDR2 SMNVEV (reference sequence). CDR3 length: 16 residues. The V end was cut by 5 bases, the J end by 0 bases, with 13 bases between. Complete variable domain (other parts from reference TRBV27 and TRBJ1-4): EAQVTQNPRYLITVTGKKLTVTCSQNMNHEYMSWYRQDPGLGLRQIYYSMNVEVTDKGDVPEGYKVSRKEKRNFPLILESPSPNQTSLYFCASSVIGGSTNEKLFFGSGTQLSVL.

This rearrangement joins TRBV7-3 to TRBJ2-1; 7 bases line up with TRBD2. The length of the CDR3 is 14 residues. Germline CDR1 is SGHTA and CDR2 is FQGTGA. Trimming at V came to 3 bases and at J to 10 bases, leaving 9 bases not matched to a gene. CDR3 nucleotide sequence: TGTGCCAGCAGCTTTACCACACTAGCGAGGGAGCAGTTCTTC. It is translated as CASSFTTLAREQFF.

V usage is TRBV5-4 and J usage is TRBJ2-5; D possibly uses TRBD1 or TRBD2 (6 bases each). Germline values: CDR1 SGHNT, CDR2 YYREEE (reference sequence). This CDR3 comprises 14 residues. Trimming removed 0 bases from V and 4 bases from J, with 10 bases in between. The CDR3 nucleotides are TGTGCCAGCAGCTTGGTACAGGGAGGAGAGACCCAGTACTTC. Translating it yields CASSLVQGGETQYF.

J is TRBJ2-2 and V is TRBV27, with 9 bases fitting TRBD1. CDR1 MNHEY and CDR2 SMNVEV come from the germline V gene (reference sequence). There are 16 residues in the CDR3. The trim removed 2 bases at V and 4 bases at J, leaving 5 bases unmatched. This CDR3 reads CASSLGDRASTGELFF. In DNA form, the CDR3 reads TGTGCCAGCAGTTTAGGGGACAGGGCGAGCACCGGGGAGCTGTTTTTT.

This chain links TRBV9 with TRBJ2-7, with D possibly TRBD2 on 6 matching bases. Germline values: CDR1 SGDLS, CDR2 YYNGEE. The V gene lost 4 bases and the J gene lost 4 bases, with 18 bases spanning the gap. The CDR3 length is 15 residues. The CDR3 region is CASSSGGLPKYEQYF. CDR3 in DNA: TGTGCCAGCAGCTCCGGGGGACTCCCTAAGTACGAGCAGTACTTC.